This T cell receptor (beta chain) was retrieved from a study of cytomegalovirus exposure and HLA in healthy donors. This clone was recorded a few times. Its matching antigen is unknown. Libraries were prepared by immunoSEQ multiplex PCR; TCRdb keeps only in-frame clonotypes and omits some of them. The sample consists of some 210,000 clones, 83% of them appearing once. CDR1 is SGHRS, CDR2 YFSETQ, per germline. The CDR3 contains 16 residues. With 0 bases clipped from V and 4 bases from J, the junction kept 6 bases outside the gene matches. Study results and limitations: A few chains linked to CMV were shown in vitro to be specific for CMV antigens. Reports described diagnosis of cytomegalovirus status by the classifier as highly specific and sensitive. According to a subsequent analysis, TCR clusters from the first cohort were inclined to appear together in the 130 or so validation repertoires.

These donors were members of the roughly 120-subject validation cohort, a group separate from the approximately 700-subject first cohort. The chain couples TRBV5-1 to TRBJ2-7, with 11 positions matching TRBD1. This TCR was sampled from a woman aged 18-35 years in good health and CMV-seronegative. The sample consisted of PBMCs. CDR3: CASSLDLGTGGYEQYF. The CDR3 DNA follows: TGCGCCAGCAGCTTGGATCTCGGGACAGGGGGGTACGAGCAGTACTTC. The variable domain in full, with the rest retrieved from reference TRBV5-1 and TRBJ2-7, is KAGVTQTPRYLIKTRGQQVTLSCSPISGHRSVSWYQQTPGQGLQFLFEYFSETQRNKGNFPGRFSGRQFSNSRSEMNVSTLELGDSALYLCASSLDLGTGGYEQYFGPGTRLTVT.